The entry below gives a single T cell receptor (beta chain) sequence along with its context. What it binds is not known. This record belongs to a study of blood T cells in healthy people across ages. Germline loops: CDR1 DFQATT, CDR2 SNEGSKA (reference sequence). CDR3 length equals 14 residues. Trimming removed 3 bases from V and 1 base from J, with 12 bases in between. General observations from the study: Compared with aged donors, long-lived donors showed fewer expanded clones, suggesting selection.

Total RNA, at least 5 micrograms per sample, came from PBMCs. The second PCR ran roughly 6 to 12 cycles with a sample-barcoded 5' primer and J-beta primers. From the 5' RACE reads, TCRdb called clonotypes with MiXCR, one entry per CDR3 protein. The table includes roughly 1,800,000 distinct CDR3 sequences, around 48% detected once. The sample consisted of blood. The receptor was derived from a middle-aged woman in good health. The rearrangement uses TRBV20-1 and TRBJ1-2; a possible D gene is TRBD1 (6 bases). For the CDR3, the DNA is TGCAGTGCTAGTTGGACAGCCCTTAACTATGGCTACACCTTC. Protein: CSASWTALNYGYTF.